This is a list of T cell receptor beta chains from one sample in a study of T cell responses to AZD1222 COVID-19 vaccine. TCRdb's copy holds only in-frame clones and misses some; the assay was immunoSEQ multiplex PCR. The profile shows tens of thousands of clones, about 72% of them singletons. The sample was peripheral blood, taken on day 0 of AZD1222 vaccination. The receptors derive from an adult in good health. The CDR3 runs from the conserved cysteine through the conserved F or W. Each record gives: V gene, J gene, clone size, D gene, CDR3 protein, CDR3 DNA. D genes are given only for firm matches. A clone size is listed for some rows: how often the clone was seen (once, few, many), or a class if it is expanded.

TRBV3-1/TRBV3-2	TRBJ2-3	-	TRBD2	CASRPGTSATDTQYF	TGTGCCAGCAGACCCGGGACTAGCGCCACAGATACGCAGTATTTT
TRBV6-5	TRBJ1-1	-	TRBD1	CASNPTGVGNTEAFF	TGTGCCAGCAACCCTACAGGGGTAGGGAACACTGAAGCTTTCTTT
TRBV9	TRBJ2-1	-	-	CASSPSFGMREQFF	TGTGCCAGCAGCCCCAGCTTCGGGATGCGGGAGCAGTTCTTC
TRBV19	TRBJ1-4	-	TRBD1	CASSSQGDYEKLFF	TGTGCCAGTAGTTCACAGGGGGATTATGAAAAACTGTTTTTT
TRBV13	TRBJ1-6	-	-	CASSLSGGRGWSDSPLHF	TGTGCCAGCAGCCTCAGTGGGGGTCGAGGGTGGTCGGATTCACCCCTCCACTTT
TRBV24-1	TRBJ2-2	-	-	CATSSYTGELFF	TGTGCCACCAGTTCTTACACCGGGGAGCTGTTTTTT
TRBV7-9	TRBJ1-1	-	-	CASSPWAGMNTEAFF	TGTGCCAGCAGCCCGTGGGCAGGCATGAACACTGAAGCTTTCTTT
TRBV2	TRBJ1-2	-	TRBD1	CATTGEYGYTF	TGTGCCACCACAGGGGAGTATGGCTACACCTTC
TRBV18	TRBJ2-1	-	-	CASSGGHFPNEQFF	TGTGCCAGCTCAGGGGGACACTTCCCCAATGAGCAGTTCTTC
TRBV10-3	TRBJ2-5	-	-	CAISETPGARVWETQYF	TGTGCCATCAGCGAGACTCCAGGGGCCAGGGTTTGGGAGACCCAGTACTTC
TRBV28	TRBJ1-5	-	TRBD1	CASSHDRVSQPQHF	TGTGCCAGCAGCCATGACAGGGTAAGCCAGCCCCAGCATTTT
TRBV5-1	TRBJ2-1	once	-	CASSLEGGSYNEQFF	TGCGCCAGCAGCTTGGAAGGAGGGTCCTACAATGAGCAGTTCTTC
TRBV19	TRBJ1-1	-	-	CASRDMNTEAFF	TGTGCCAGTAGGGACATGAACACTGAAGCTTTCTTT
TRBV7-8	TRBJ2-2	-	TRBD1	CASSQRQGNTGELFF	TGTGCCAGCAGCCAAAGACAGGGAAACACCGGGGAGCTGTTTTTT
TRBV3-1/TRBV3-2	TRBJ2-2	many	TRBD2	CASSQRGTSGRAGGELFF	TGTGCCAGCAGCCAACGAGGGACTAGCGGGAGGGCCGGCGGGGAGCTGTTTTTT
TRBV19	TRBJ1-4	-	TRBD1	CASSISPTGGSANEKLFF	TGTGCCAGTAGTATCTCACCGACAGGGGGCTCTGCTAATGAAAAACTGTTTTTT
TRBV10-3	TRBJ1-1	-	-	CAISETGTTEAFF	TGTGCCATCAGTGAGACAGGGACCACTGAAGCTTTCTTT
TRBV19	TRBJ1-5	-	TRBD1	CASSRGTVNTPSNQPQHF	TGTGCCAGTAGCCGAGGGACAGTCAACACTCCTAGCAATCAGCCCCAGCATTTT
TRBV9	TRBJ2-7	-	-	CASSAGGGPPYEQYF	TGTGCCAGCAGCGCCGGAGGAGGGCCCCCCTACGAGCAGTACTTC
TRBV6-2/TRBV6-3	TRBJ2-5	-	-	CASSLGYETQYF	TGTGCCAGCAGTCTAGGGTATGAGACCCAGTACTTC
TRBV7-2	TRBJ2-7	-	-	CAPSLSWVKPYEQYF	TGTGCCCCCAGCTTATCATGGGTAAAACCCTACGAGCAGTACTTC
TRBV11-1	TRBJ2-5	-	TRBD2	CASSFIAGEETQYF	TGTGCCAGCAGCTTCATAGCGGGAGAAGAGACCCAGTACTTC
TRBV21-1	TRBJ2-5	-	-	CASSKWVASETQYF	TGTGCCAGCAGCAAATGGGTAGCGAGTGAGACCCAGTACTTC
TRBV18	TRBJ1-2	once	TRBD1	CASSPQGAEGYTF	TGTGCCAGCTCACCACAGGGGGCGGAAGGCTACACCTTC
TRBV10-2	TRBJ2-1	-	TRBD2	CASSDKAGVYNEQFF	TGCGCCAGCAGTGACAAAGCGGGAGTCTACAATGAGCAGTTCTTC
TRBV5-1	TRBJ1-1	-	TRBD1	CASRPGQGDTEAFF	TGCGCCAGCAGACCGGGACAGGGGGATACTGAAGCTTTCTTT
TRBV5-5	TRBJ1-1	-	-	CASSLSIGLGGTRAGTEAFF	TGTGCCAGCAGCCTTTCTATAGGCCTGGGGGGCACGAGGGCTGGAACTGAAGCTTTCTTT
TRBV5-1	TRBJ1-3	-	-	CASSLISGSGTISGNTIYF	TGCGCCAGCAGCTTGATCTCTGGGTCAGGGACCATCTCTGGAAACACCATATATTTT
TRBV30	TRBJ1-2	-	-	CASTLQGTYGYTF	TGTGCCTCCACACTCCAGGGGACCTATGGCTACACCTTC
TRBV5-1	TRBJ2-1	-	TRBD2	CASSARLAGEKENEQFF	TGCGCCAGCAGCGCTCGACTAGCGGGAGAGAAGGAAAATGAGCAGTTCTTC
TRBV10-3	TRBJ2-7	few	TRBD1	CAIRGDSSYEQYF	TGTGCCATCAGAGGGGACAGCTCCTACGAGCAGTACTTC
TRBV7-9	TRBJ2-5	medium-sized	-	CASSPAEGLGTQYF	TGTGCCAGCAGCCCCGCTGAGGGCTTGGGGACCCAGTACTTC
TRBV6-2/TRBV6-3	TRBJ1-1	-	-	CASSIQGDTEAFF	TGTGCCAGCAGTATACAGGGTGACACTGAAGCTTTCTTT
TRBV2	TRBJ2-7	-	TRBD1	CASSGQGITYEQYF	TGTGCCAGCAGTGGACAGGGGATCACCTACGAGCAGTACTTC
TRBV19	TRBJ1-6	-	TRBD1	CASSMPPTGTANSPLHF	TGTGCCAGTAGTATGCCCCCGACCGGGACAGCGAATTCACCCCTCCACTTT
TRBV5-1	TRBJ1-1	-	-	CASSFNPIMNTEAFF	TGCGCCAGCAGCTTTAATCCCATCATGAACACTGAAGCTTTCTTT
TRBV15	TRBJ1-1	-	TRBD1	CATSRGQGVAEAFF	TGTGCCACCAGCAGAGGCCAGGGGGTCGCTGAAGCTTTCTTT
TRBV7-2	TRBJ2-3	-	-	CASSPTQGTQYF	TGTGCCAGCAGCCCCACCCAGGGTACGCAGTATTTT
TRBV9	TRBJ2-5	-	TRBD2	CASSVGTSGSGETQYF	TGTGCCAGCAGCGTAGGGACTAGCGGTTCCGGGGAGACCCAGTACTTC
TRBV5-1	TRBJ2-7	-	-	CASSLAFGDLYEQYF	TGCGCCAGCAGCTTGGCCTTTGGGGATTTATACGAGCAGTACTTC
TRBV19	TRBJ1-4	-	-	CASNRQTATNEKLFF	TGTGCCAGTAACCGACAGACTGCAACTAATGAAAAACTGTTTTTT
TRBV5-1	TRBJ2-7	-	-	CASSLTDPHYEQYF	TGCGCCAGCAGCTTGACGGACCCACACTACGAGCAGTACTTC
TRBV9	TRBJ2-1	-	TRBD2	CASSFGLAGVDEQFF	TGTGCCAGCAGCTTTGGACTAGCGGGAGTGGATGAGCAGTTCTTC
TRBV24-1	TRBJ2-1	-	-	CATSDWTASSYNEQFF	TGTGCCACCAGTGATTGGACGGCGAGCTCCTACAATGAGCAGTTCTTC
TRBV5-1	TRBJ2-2	-	-	CASSRAMNTGELFF	TGCGCCAGCAGTCGGGCGATGAACACCGGGGAGCTGTTTTTT
TRBV10-2	TRBJ2-1	-	-	CASSGEYNEQFF	TGCGCCAGCAGTGGGGAGTACAATGAGCAGTTCTTC
TRBV13	TRBJ2-7	-	-	CASSSRLEGREQYF	TGTGCCAGCAGCTCTAGACTAGAAGGCCGCGAGCAGTACTTC
TRBV27	TRBJ2-1	-	TRBD2	CASSPRRTSVEYNEQFF	TGTGCCAGCAGTCCCCGACGGACTAGCGTCGAATACAATGAGCAGTTCTTC
TRBV24-1	TRBJ2-5	once	-	CATSDRLRGETQYF	TGTGCCACCAGTGACCGACTCCGGGGGGAGACCCAGTACTTC
TRBV2	TRBJ2-7	-	-	CASAGTSKGEQYF	TGTGCCAGCGCCGGGACTTCGAAAGGGGAGCAGTACTTC
TRBV11-3	TRBJ2-3	once	-	CASSLRFADTQYF	TGTGCCAGCAGCTTAAGGTTTGCAGATACGCAGTATTTT
TRBV27	TRBJ1-5	-	-	CASSLWAGNQPQHF	TGTGCCAGCAGTTTGTGGGCGGGCAATCAGCCCCAGCATTTT
TRBV27	TRBJ1-5	once	-	CASKPLLGLDQPQHF	TGTGCCAGCAAACCCCTCTTGGGATTAGATCAGCCCCAGCATTTT
TRBV19	TRBJ1-1	-	TRBD1	CASSTLLTGGLGTEAFF	TGTGCCAGTAGTACCCTCTTGACAGGGGGCTTGGGCACTGAAGCTTTCTTT
TRBV18	TRBJ1-4	-	-	CASSPPGRGNEKLFF	TGTGCCAGCTCACCACCCGGCAGGGGTAATGAAAAACTGTTTTTT
TRBV5-4	TRBJ2-7	few	TRBD1	CASSLPGQGDEQYF	TGTGCCAGCAGCTTACCGGGACAGGGAGACGAGCAGTACTTC
TRBV23-1	TRBJ1-2	-	TRBD1	CASSQQTGRSSYGYTF	TGCGCCAGCAGTCAACAGACAGGGAGGAGTAGCTATGGCTACACCTTC